This entry features one TCR beta chain sequence. Antigen unknown. This entry comes from a study of T cell responses to AZD1222 COVID-19 vaccine. Study-wide findings and caveats: Only a handful of individuals given AZD1222 were seropositive at baseline. Rises in breadth and depth of Spike-specific TCRs came after two AZD1222 doses. Most donors were white British, females outnumbered males, and clonal diversity was possibly underestimated.

Clones were read by immunoSEQ multiplex PCR, and TCRdb kept only the in-frame ones, dropping some. The sample shows 130,000 or so clones, over 90% of them seen only once. Per germline, CDR1 MNHEY and CDR2 SVGAGI. Trimming took 10 bases from V and 6 from J, leaving 16 bases between them. The CDR3 is 13 amino acids. The chain combines TRBV6-5 with TRBJ2-1; D is undetermined. Sequences were derived from peripheral blood, sampled on day 0 of AZD1222 vaccination. This TCR came from an adult in good health. CDR3 bases: TGTGCCAACTCGACCCAACTGAGCAATGAGCAGTTCTTC. It codes for CANSTQLSNEQFF.